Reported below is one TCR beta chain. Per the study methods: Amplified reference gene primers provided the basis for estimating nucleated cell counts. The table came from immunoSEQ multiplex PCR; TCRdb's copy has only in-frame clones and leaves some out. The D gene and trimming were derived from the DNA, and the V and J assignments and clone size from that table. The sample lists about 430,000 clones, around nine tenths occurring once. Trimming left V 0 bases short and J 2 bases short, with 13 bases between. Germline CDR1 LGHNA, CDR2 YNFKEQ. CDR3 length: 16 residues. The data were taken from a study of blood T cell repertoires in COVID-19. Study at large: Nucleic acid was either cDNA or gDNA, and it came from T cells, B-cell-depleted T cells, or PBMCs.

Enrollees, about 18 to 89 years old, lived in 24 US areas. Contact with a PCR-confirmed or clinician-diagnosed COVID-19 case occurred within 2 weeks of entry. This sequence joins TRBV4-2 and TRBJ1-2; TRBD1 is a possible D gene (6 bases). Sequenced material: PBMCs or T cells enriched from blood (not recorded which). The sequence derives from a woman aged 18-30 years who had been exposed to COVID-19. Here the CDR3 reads CASSQDGTGPNYGYTF. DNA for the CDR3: TGTGCCAGCAGCCAAGACGGAACAGGGCCGAACTATGGCTACACCTTC.